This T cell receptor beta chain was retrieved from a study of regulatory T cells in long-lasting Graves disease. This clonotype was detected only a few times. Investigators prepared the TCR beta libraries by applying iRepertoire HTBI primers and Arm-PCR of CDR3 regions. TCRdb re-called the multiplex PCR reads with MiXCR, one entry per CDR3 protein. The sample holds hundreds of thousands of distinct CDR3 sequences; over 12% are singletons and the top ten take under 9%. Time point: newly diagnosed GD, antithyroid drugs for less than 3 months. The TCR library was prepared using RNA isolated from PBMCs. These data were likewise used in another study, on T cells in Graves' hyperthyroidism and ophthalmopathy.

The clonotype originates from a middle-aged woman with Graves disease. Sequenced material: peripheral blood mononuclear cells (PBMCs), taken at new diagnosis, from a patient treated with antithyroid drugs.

As DNA, the CDR3 is TGTGCTAGTGGTTTGGATGGGGGAAAGAACTATGGCTACACCTTC. Protein sequence: CASGLDGGKNYGYTF. V is TRBV12-5 and J is TRBJ1-2; the D gene is possibly TRBD1 (5 bases). V lost 1 base and J lost 2, with 11 bases in between. CDR3 size: 15 residues. Germline assignment: CDR1 LGHNT and CDR2 FRNRAP.